Listed here are 10 T cell receptor beta chains from one sample, sequenced in a study of early T cells in non-severe SARS-CoV-2 infection. In TCRdb, the 5' RACE reads were re-called with MiXCR into one record per CDR3 protein. The table records some 49,000 distinct CDR3 sequences, roughly 10% of them present only once. Sequencing used whole blood. These receptors came from an adult who was a healthcare worker with PCR-confirmed SARS-CoV-2 infection or an uninfected control (not recorded which).

This clonotype was seen only a few times. The CDR3 region has the DNA TGCGCCAGCATTAAGGACTCGGGACAGCCCAACGAGCAGTACTTC. This codes for CASIKDSGQPNEQYF. The chain uses TRBV5-1 and TRBJ2-7; 7 positions match TRBD1. Germline CDR1 and CDR2: SGHRS and YFSETQ. The CDR3 spans 15 residues. V shed 6 bases and J 5 bases; nucleotides not matched to a gene: 14.

This chain joins TRBV4-3 and TRBJ2-2; 9 bases map to TRBD1. The CDR3 runs 15 residues. Trimming cost V 4 bases and J 4 bases; bases outside gene matches: 4. Per the germline V gene, CDR1 is LGHNA and CDR2 is YSLEER. CDR3 sequence reads: CASSRDRVGTGELFF. DNA of the CDR3: TGCGCCAGCAGCCGGGACAGGGTGGGCACCGGGGAGCTGTTTTTT.

This clonotype came up many times. The chain combines TRBV4-2 with TRBJ1-6, with unresolved D. This CDR3 comprises 16 residues. V gave up 6 bases and J gave up 1 base, with 13 bases separating them. The germline CDR1 and CDR2 sequences are LGHNA and YNFKEQ. The CDR3 sequence: CASSHGEWSYNSPLHF. DNA for the CDR3: TGTGCCAGCAGTCACGGGGAGTGGTCCTATAATTCACCCCTCCACTTT.

In its sample, this clonotype was seen many times. The V gene is TRBV19, the J gene TRBJ1-4; a weak D match, TRBD1 (6 bases). Per germline, CDR1 LNHDA and CDR2 SQIVND (reference sequence). This CDR3 is built from 15 residues. The V gene lost 1 base and the J gene lost 6 bases, with 12 bases spanning the gap. This CDR3 is CASSIGGGHHEKLFF. As DNA, the CDR3 is TGTGCCAGTAGTATAGGAGGGGGACACCATGAAAAACTGTTTTTT.

This clonotype showed up many times. CDR3 in amino acids: CASSPEPGGYGYTF. CDR3 DNA: TGTGCCAGCAGCCCCGAACCCGGAGGCTATGGCTACACCTTC. V gene TRBV7-2 combines with J gene TRBJ1-2, with no clear D. With 5 bases removed from V and 4 bases from J, the gap between germline ends came to 14 bases. In germline, CDR1 is SGHTA, CDR2 FQGNSA. The CDR3 is made up of 14 amino acids.

This clonotype was detected only a few times. The V call is TRBV7-2, the J call TRBJ2-3, with D perhaps assigned TRBD1 or TRBD2 (5 bases each). The CDR3 runs to 12 residues. Trimming removed 3 bases from V and 7 bases from J, with 8 bases in between. Germline loops: CDR1 SGHTA, CDR2 FQGNSA. The CDR3, as DNA: TGTGCCAGCAGCTTCGAGGGGTATACGCAGTATTTT. Its protein is CASSFEGYTQYF.

This clonotype was seen only a few times. The rearrangement uses TRBV5-1 and TRBJ2-1; maybe TRBD1 (7 bases). Germline V gene lookup returns CDR1 SGHRS and CDR2 YFSETQ. V was clipped by 0 bases and J by 4 bases, with 11 bases between them. The CDR3 sequence is 15 residues long. The DNA for the CDR3 is TGCGCCAGCAGCTTGGCTCCAGGGGGGTACAATGAGCAGTTCTTC. It codes for CASSLAPGGYNEQFF. Filled out from reference TRBV5-1 and TRBJ2-1, the complete variable domain reads KAGVTQTPRYLIKTRGQQVTLSCSPISGHRSVSWYQQTPGQGLQFLFEYFSETQRNKGNFPGRFSGRQFSNSRSEMNVSTLELGDSALYLCASSLAPGGYNEQFFGPGTRLTVL.

This clonotype has more than one count but fewer than ten. One end of the junction fails to match germline, which may point to a read error. This sequence joins TRBV28 and TRBJ1-1, with D possibly matching TRBD1 (5 bases). The CDR3 loop spans 12 amino acids. CDR1 is MDHEN and CDR2 is SYDVKM in the germline V gene. CDR3 sequence: CASSLSDTVAFF. The DNA of the CDR3 is TGTGCCAGCAGTTTATCGGACACTGTAGCTTTCTTT.

The gene calls are TRBV7-2 and TRBJ2-1, with D perhaps TRBD1 (5 bases). The CDR3 sequence is 16 residues long. CDR1 is SGHTA, CDR2 FQGNSA, per germline. V was shortened by 2 bases and J by 2 bases, with 13 bases between the two germline ends. The CDR3 reads CASSLMQGRPYNEQFF. The CDR3 DNA follows: TGTGCCAGCAGCTTAATGCAGGGCCGGCCCTACAATGAGCAGTTCTTC.

A few counts support this clonotype. The V gene is TRBV20-1, the J gene TRBJ2-5, with 7 nucleotides matching TRBD2. With V trimmed by 4 bases and J by 5 bases, 10 bases remained unmatched. CDR3 length: 14 amino acids. Germline assignment: CDR1 DFQATT and CDR2 SNEGSKA (reference sequence). The CDR3 protein is CSATPAGVGETQYF. As DNA, the CDR3 is TGCAGTGCTACCCCTGCGGGGGTAGGGGAGACCCAGTACTTC.